This is a list of T cell receptor beta chains from one sample in a study of blood T cells in healthy people across ages. TCRdb processed the 5' RACE reads anew with MiXCR; each CDR3 protein has one entry. Here the sample spans 1.5 million to 2 million distinct CDR3 sequences, 28% being singletons. The sample consisted of blood. The receptors originated from a woman under 40 in good health. Both conserved end residues are part of each CDR3. The order of the fields is V gene, D gene, J gene, clone size, CDR3 protein, CDR3 DNA. D genes are given only for firm matches. Clone size, where shown, is once, few, many, or a class for clones that have expanded.

>TRBV12-3/TRBV12-4|.|TRBJ1-5|.
CASSPHRGGQPQHF
TGTGCCAGCAGCCCCCACCGGGGGGGCCAGCCCCAGCATTTT
>TRBV6-5|TRBD1|TRBJ2-5|many
CASSYSRQGQETQYF
TGTGCCAGCAGTTACTCGAGACAGGGTCAAGAGACCCAGTACTTC
>TRBV20-1|TRBD2|TRBJ2-7|.
CSADLAGGSYNEQYF
TGCAGTGCCGACCTAGCGGGGGGCTCCTACAATGAGCAGTACTTC
>TRBV28|.|TRBJ2-7|once
CASSWKGGEQYF
TGTGCCAGCAGTTGGAAGGGGGGTGAGCAGTACTTC
>TRBV5-5|.|TRBJ2-3|many
CASESTDTQYF
TGTGCCAGCGAGAGCACAGATACGCAGTATTTT
>TRBV28|.|TRBJ2-7|.
CASRFGGAAYEQYF
TGTGCCAGCAGGTTCGGCGGGGCCGCCTACGAGCAGTACTTC
>TRBV29-1|.|TRBJ1-2|many
CSVFREGDGYTF
TGCAGCGTTTTCAGGGAAGGTGATGGCTACACCTTC
>TRBV3-1|.|TRBJ1-2|few
CASSHTDGNYGYTF
TGTGCCAGCAGCCACACCGACGGGAACTATGGCTACACCTTC
>TRBV7-9|TRBD1|TRBJ1-1|.
CASSFYRDRVDPAFF
TGTGCCAGCAGCTTCTACCGGGACAGGGTAGACCCAGCTTTCTTT
>TRBV20-1|TRBD1|TRBJ2-1|.
CSTTGTGYNEQFF
TGCAGTACTACCGGGACAGGGTACAATGAGCAGTTCTTC
>TRBV5-4|.|TRBJ2-6|few
CVSSLVSGANVLTF
TGTGTCAGCAGCTTGGTCTCTGGGGCCAACGTCCTGACTTTC
>TRBV7-3|TRBD1|TRBJ1-1|.
CASSLTGAGTEAFF
TGTGCCAGCAGCTTGACAGGGGCCGGCACTGAAGCTTTCTTT
>TRBV20-1|TRBD2|TRBJ2-2|few
CSAPLADNTGELFF
TGCAGTGCCCCACTAGCGGATAACACCGGGGAGCTGTTTTTT
>TRBV2|.|TRBJ2-2|few
CASSVSVNTGELFF
TGTGCCAGCAGTGTTAGCGTGAACACCGGGGAGCTGTTTTTT
>TRBV20-1|.|TRBJ1-5|few
CSGGGRDNQPQHF
TGCAGTGGGGGGGGGCGGGACAATCAGCCCCAGCATTTT
>TRBV28|.|TRBJ2-1|.
CASSAIYNEQFF
TGTGCCAGCAGTGCAATTTACAATGAGCAGTTCTTC
>TRBV6-1|.|TRBJ2-1|few
CASSGPLAAMYNEQFF
TGTGCCAGCAGTGGCCCCTTAGCGGCCATGTACAATGAGCAGTTCTTC
>TRBV5-5|TRBD2|TRBJ2-2|few
CASSPRSLAGGATGELFF
TGTGCCAGCAGCCCCAGAAGTTTAGCGGGAGGCGCGACGGGGGAGCTGTTTTTT
>TRBV5-4|.|TRBJ2-2|.
CASSFPADTGELFF
TGTGCCAGCAGCTTTCCCGCAGACACCGGGGAGCTGTTTTTT
>TRBV15|.|TRBJ1-4|.
CATSRDGGTNEKLFF
TGTGCCACCAGCAGAGATGGGGGGACTAATGAAAAACTGTTTTTT
>TRBV7-9|.|TRBJ2-1|.
CASPVRRGVEWSYNEQFF
TGTGCCAGCCCCGTTCGCCGCGGGGTCGAATGGTCCTACAATGAGCAGTTCTTC
>TRBV11-2|.|TRBJ1-1|.
CASSHGGGNTEAFF
TGTGCCAGCAGCCACGGTGGGGGGAACACTGAAGCTTTCTTT
>TRBV7-2|TRBD2|TRBJ2-7|.
CASSFTASGSYEQYF
TGTGCCAGCAGCTTTACGGCTAGCGGCTCCTACGAGCAGTACTTC
>TRBV13|.|TRBJ2-7|.
CASSLGLGPREQYF
TGTGCCAGCAGCTTAGGACTGGGACCGCGGGAGCAGTACTTC
>TRBV5-1|TRBD1|TRBJ1-1|.
CASSSTRGQRVAEAFF
TGCGCCAGCAGCTCAACCCGGGGACAGCGGGTCGCTGAAGCTTTCTTT
>TRBV15|TRBD2|TRBJ2-7|many
CATSSPSGSGRSYEQYF
TGTGCCACCAGCAGCCCTTCCGGTAGCGGGAGATCCTACGAGCAGTACTTC
>TRBV5-1|TRBD1|TRBJ1-5|many
CASSPVPGQVGNQPQHF
TGCGCCAGCAGCCCAGTCCCGGGACAGGTTGGCAATCAGCCCCAGCATTTT
>TRBV7-8|.|TRBJ2-5|.
CASSLWGGGTRESRETQYF
TGTGCCAGCAGCTTATGGGGGGGCGGCACGCGGGAATCCCGCGAGACCCAGTACTTC
>TRBV5-1|TRBD2|TRBJ2-3|many
CASSTGTSGIKNTQYF
TGCGCCAGCAGCACAGGGACTAGCGGGATCAAGAATACGCAGTATTTT